This T cell receptor (beta chain) was found in a study of beta chain features in type 1 diabetes. Whole-study findings and limits: Among patients with Type 1 diabetes, TCRB CDR3s were moderately but significantly shorter in every one of the four CD4+ subsets.

CD45RO/CCR7/CD25/CD127/CD95/CD27 staining was used to isolate CD4+ naive, central memory, regulatory and stem cell-like memory cells by sorting. On this clone: Its target is unknown.

Since all of the isolated RNA was reverse transcribed, expressed TCRB transcripts were what got sequenced. Roughly 3.6 million reads on average were seen across naive, central memory and regulatory T cell samples. Measured with immunoSEQ multiplex PCR; TCRdb has only the in-frame clones, and not every one. The table records over 600,000 clones, 9.5% to 15% of them present only once. Germline CDR1 reads KGHSH; CDR2 reads LQKENI. V gave up 4 bases and J gave up 3 bases, with 12 bases separating them. The CDR3 runs to 14 residues. Sequencing input: naive CD4+ T cells from blood. The rearrangement links TRBV18 to TRBJ1-1; D is possibly TRBD1 (6 bases). This TCR came from a young man with type 1 diabetes. This chain's CDR3 is CASSLQGIDTEAFF. DNA of the CDR3: TGTGCCAGCTCACTACAGGGAATTGACACTGAAGCTTTCTTT.